Below, 14 T cell receptor beta chains from the same sample are listed, as sequenced in a study of STAT3 mutations in large granular lymphocyte leukemia. Study observations and caveats: Every T-cell large granular lymphocyte leukemia patient had at least one immunodominant TCR beta clonotype.

The table came from immunoSEQ multiplex PCR; TCRdb's copy has only in-frame clones and leaves some out. The sample yields approximately 7,800 clones, 90% to 95% seen once. No antigen has been assigned to these receptors. The sequenced sample consisted of peripheral blood mononuclear cells. These receptors all come from a man aged 45 to 65 with T-cell large granular lymphocyte leukemia. Some clones in this sample may be carry-over from other donors' samples.

The chain recombines TRBV6-5 with TRBJ2-3, with D perhaps being TRBD1 or TRBD2 (5 bases each). The CDR3 length is 15 residues. CDR1 is MNHEY, CDR2 SVGAGI, per germline. V lost 7 bases and J lost 1, with 15 bases in between. The CDR3 DNA follows: TGTGCCAGCAAGCTCGAGGGGCTTGGCACAGATACGCAGTATTTT. It encodes CASKLEGLGTDTQYF.

A single count supports this clone. V usage is TRBV29-1 and J usage is TRBJ2-5; 8 bases map to TRBD1. The trim removed 6 bases at V and 2 bases at J, leaving 8 bases unmatched. The CDR3 contains 14 residues. From germline, CDR1 is SQVTM and CDR2 ANQGSEA. The CDR3 reads CSVLRTGTQETQYF. CDR3 bases: TGCAGCGTGCTCAGGACAGGGACGCAAGAGACCCAGTACTTC.

This chain links TRBV6-5 with TRBJ1-6; D gene unclear. V lost 7 bases to trimming and J lost 8 bases, with 9 bases between them. Per the germline V gene, CDR1 is MNHEY and CDR2 is SVGAGI. The CDR3 covers 12 residues. CDR3 DNA: TGTGCCAGCAAGGACGGTTATTCACCCCTCCACTTT. Its translation is CASKDGYSPLHF.

The V and J genes are TRBV20-1 and TRBJ2-7; D gene unclear. V was cut by 3 bases and J by 1 base, with 4 bases left in between. CDR1 is DFQATT, CDR2 SNEGSKA, per germline (reference sequence). The CDR3 sequence is 11 residues long. The CDR3 sequence is CSARGSYEQYF. The CDR3 DNA is TGCAGTGCTAGGGGGTCCTACGAGCAGTACTTC.

V and J are TRBV28 and TRBJ2-7; tentatively, D is TRBD1 (5 bases). The germline V and J ends were trimmed by 8 bases and 3 bases, with 14 bases remaining between them. There are 13 residues in the CDR3. In germline, CDR1 is MDHEN, CDR2 SYDVKM. The CDR3 spells CASGVGARYEQYF. The CDR3 DNA sequence: TGTGCCAGCGGTGTAGGGGCCCGCTACGAGCAGTACTTC.

The chain employs TRBV11-3 and TRBJ2-6, with D possibly matching TRBD1 (5 bases). The CDR3 spans 13 residues. Germline assignment: CDR1 SGHNT and CDR2 YENEEA. V was shortened by 4 bases and J by 5 bases, with 6 bases between the two germline ends. This chain's CDR3 is CASSSDRANVLTF. The CDR3 coding sequence is TGTGCCAGCAGCTCGGACAGGGCCAACGTCCTGACTTTC.

This chain uses TRBV6-5 with TRBJ2-2; D is uncertain. Germline CDR1 and CDR2: MNHEY and SVGAGI. Between the trimmed V and J ends, which lost 5 bases and 7 bases, there was a span of 8 bases. This CDR3 spans 12 amino acids. CDR3 bases: TGTGCCAGCAGTCCCCCAGGCGGGGAGCTGTTTTTT. It translates to CASSPPGGELFF.

The rearrangement uses TRBV7-2 and TRBJ2-1, with 9 bases that match TRBD2. V dropped 6 bases and J dropped 4; count of bases not matched to a gene: 10. Germline V lookup: CDR1 SGHTA, CDR2 FQGNSA. The CDR3 consists of 16 residues. As DNA, the CDR3 is TGTGCCAGCAGGGCTCTCCGCGGGGGGGCTTACAATGAGCAGTTCTTC. Its protein product is CASRALRGGAYNEQFF.

This chain joins TRBV30 and TRBJ2-7; TRBD2 aligns across 8 bases. J was trimmed by 4 bases and V by 2 bases; bases with no gene match: 1. In germline, CDR1 is GTSNPN, CDR2 SVGIG (reference sequence). The CDR3 has 12 residues. DNA for the CDR3: TGTGCCTGGAGTAGCGGGAGATACGAGCAGTACTTC. Its translation: CAWSSGRYEQYF.

The chain employs TRBV4-2 and TRBJ2-3; possibly TRBD2 for D (6 bases). This CDR3 has 14 residues. CDR1 is LGHNA and CDR2 is YNFKEQ in the germline V gene. The V end lost 4 bases, the J end lost 5 bases, and 13 bases lay between the germline ends. The CDR3 nucleotides are TGTGCCAGCAGCCGTAGAGAAGCGGGAGATACGCAGTATTTT. This codes for CASSRREAGDTQYF.

This chain joins TRBV18 and TRBJ2-7, with TRBD2 matching 7 bases. The CDR3 sequence is 14 residues long. Germline V gives CDR1 KGHSH, CDR2 LQKENI. Trimming cost V 6 bases and J 3 bases; bases outside gene matches: 8. CDR3 residues: CASSPAGDFYEQYF. CDR3 in DNA: TGTGCCAGCTCCCCGGCGGGGGACTTCTACGAGCAGTACTTC.

The V gene is TRBV9, the J gene TRBJ2-3, with D perhaps TRBD1 or TRBD2 (5 bases each). V lost 0 bases and J lost 5, with 19 bases in between. Germline V lookup: CDR1 SGDLS, CDR2 YYNGEE. This CDR3 is built from 17 residues. The CDR3: CASSVESGRAGGDTQYF. The CDR3 DNA reads TGTGCCAGCAGCGTAGAGTCGGGGCGGGCGGGTGGAGATACGCAGTATTTT.

V is TRBV27 and J is TRBJ1-4; the D gene is possibly TRBD1 (5 bases). CDR1 and CDR2 from the germline V gene are MNHEY and SMNVEV (reference sequence). This CDR3 contains 12 residues. Deletions cut 6 bases from V and 4 bases from J, with 6 bases between. The CDR3, as DNA: TGTGCCAGCAGCAGGGTTAATGAAAAACTGTTTTTT. This codes for CASSRVNEKLFF.

The chain couples TRBV25-1 to TRBJ1-2; no clear D gene. The CDR3 length is 12 residues. CDR1 and CDR2 (germline): MGHDK, SYGVNS. Trimming removed 2 bases from V and 6 bases from J, with 7 bases in between. The CDR3 bases are TGTGCCAGCAGTGAACCCCTTAATGGCTACACCTTC. Translation: CASSEPLNGYTF.